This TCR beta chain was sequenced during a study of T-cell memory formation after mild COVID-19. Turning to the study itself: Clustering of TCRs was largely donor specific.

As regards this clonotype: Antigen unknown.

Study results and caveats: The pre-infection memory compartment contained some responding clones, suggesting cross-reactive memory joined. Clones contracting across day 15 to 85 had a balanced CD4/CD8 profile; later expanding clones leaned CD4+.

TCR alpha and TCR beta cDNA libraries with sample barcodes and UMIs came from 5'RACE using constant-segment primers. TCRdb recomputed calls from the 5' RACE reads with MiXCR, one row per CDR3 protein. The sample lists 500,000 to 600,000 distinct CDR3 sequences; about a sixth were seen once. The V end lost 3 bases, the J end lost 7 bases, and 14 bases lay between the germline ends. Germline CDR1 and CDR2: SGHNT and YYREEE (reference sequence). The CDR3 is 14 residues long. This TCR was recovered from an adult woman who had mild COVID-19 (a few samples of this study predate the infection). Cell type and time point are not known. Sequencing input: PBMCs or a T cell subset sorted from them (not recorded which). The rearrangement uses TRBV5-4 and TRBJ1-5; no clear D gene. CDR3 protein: CASSSRPGNQPQHF. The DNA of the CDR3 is TGTGCCAGCAGCTCCCGCCCGGGGAACCAGCCCCAGCATTTT.